The 7 T cell receptor beta chains given below trace back to one sample, sequenced in a study of CD8 T cells in ankylosing spondylitis. TCRdb re-analysed the 5' RACE reads in MiXCR, keeping a single row per CDR3 protein. The sample has some 30,000 distinct CDR3 sequences; around 7.2% are singletons. The source material was blood, either unsorted or a sorted T cell fraction (not recorded which). These receptors originate from a male donor with ankylosing spondylitis or in good health (not recorded which).

By frequency in the sample, this clonotype is medium-sized. The chain couples TRBV9 to TRBJ2-1; 8 nucleotides match TRBD1. CDR1 is SGDLS, CDR2 YYNGEE, per germline. This CDR3 contains 16 residues. Losses at the gene ends were 0 bases for V and 5 bases for J; bases not matched to a gene: 7. Here the CDR3 reads CASSVDRDRTHNEQFF. CDR3 sequence (DNA): TGTGCCAGCAGCGTAGACCGGGACAGGACGCACAATGAGCAGTTCTTC. Full variable domain (rest looked up from reference TRBV9 and TRBJ2-1): DSGVTQTPKHLITATGQRVTLRCSPRSGDLSVYWYQQSLDQGLQFLIQYYNGEERAKGNILERFSAQQFPDLHSELNLSSLELGDSALYFCASSVDRDRTHNEQFFGPGTRLTVL.

This clonotype has only a few counts. This sequence joins TRBV3-1 and TRBJ2-1; the D gene is possibly TRBD2 (6 bases). V lost 1 base, J lost 11 bases, and 12 bases lay in between. Looked up from germline, CDR1 is LGHDT and CDR2 is YNNKEL (reference sequence). The CDR3 is made up of 13 amino acids. CDR3 DNA: TGTGCCAGCAGCCAAGTCGAAGGGACTCAGCAGTTCTTC. Its protein is CASSQVEGTQQFF.

Ten or more counts support this clonotype. The rearrangement uses TRBV6-1 and TRBJ1-1; D is ambiguous. The germline V and J ends were trimmed by 7 bases and 1 base, with 7 bases remaining between them. There are 12 residues in the CDR3. Germline assignment: CDR1 MNHNS and CDR2 SASEGT. The CDR3 sequence: CASKGANTEAFF. The CDR3 bases are TGTGCCAGCAAGGGAGCGAACACTGAAGCTTTCTTT.

This clonotype was counted many times. This chain connects TRBV30 to TRBJ2-1, with D perhaps TRBD2 (5 bases). Trimming shortened V by 6 bases and J by 0 bases, and 9 bases separated the two germline ends. Germline V CDR1 and CDR2: GTSNPN, SVGIG (reference sequence). The CDR3 consists of 13 residues. CDR3 coding DNA: TGTGCCTGCCCTCGGGGCTCCTACAATGAGCAGTTCTTC. Residues: CACPRGSYNEQFF.

On this clonotype itself: A read error may explain this, as a much larger clone is one base away. This rearrangement joins TRBV4-2 to TRBJ2-3, with D possibly being TRBD1 (6 bases). This CDR3 region has 14 residues. Trimming shortened V by 4 bases and J by 6 bases, and 14 bases separated the two germline ends. Germline V gene data show CDR1 as LGHNA and CDR2 as YNFKEQ. This CDR3 reads CASSPGDTWDTQYF. In DNA, the CDR3 is TGTGCCAGCAGCCCTGGGGACACCTGGGATACGCAGTATTTT.

This clonotype was counted at least ten times. The J gene is TRBJ1-1, the V gene TRBV28, with D uncertain. CDR1 is MDHEN and CDR2 is SYDVKM in the germline V gene. This CDR3 region has 13 residues. The CDR3 is CAAGQPMNTEAFF. CDR3 coding DNA: TGTGCGGCCGGGCAGCCCATGAACACTGAAGCTTTCTTT. Filled out from reference TRBV28 and TRBJ1-1, the complete variable domain reads DVKVTQSSRYLVKRTGEKVFLECVQDMDHENMFWYRQDPGLGLRLIYFSYDVKMKEKGDIPEGYSVSREKKERFSLILESASTNQTSMYLCAAGQPMNTEAFFGQGTRLTVV.

This clonotype was observed a few times. CDR3 in DNA: TGTGCCAGCAGCTCCAGTCTGGGGGAGCAGTACTTC. It codes for CASSSSLGEQYF. The V call is TRBV7-9, the J call TRBJ2-7; no clear D. Between the trimmed V and J ends, which lost 4 bases and 7 bases, there was a span of 11 bases. The CDR3 is 12 residues long. Germline values: CDR1 SEHNR, CDR2 FQNEAQ (reference sequence).